These 14 T cell receptor beta chains originate from one sample sequenced in a study of ipilimumab plus nivolumab after autologous stem cell transplantation. Produced via immunoSEQ multiplex PCR; TCRdb's table is partial and in-frame only. Among about 16,000 clones listed, more than 80% were seen once. The input for sequencing was PBMCs, taken in a trial of ipilimumab plus nivolumab as post-transplant consolidation. These TCRs come from a male donor with diffuse large B-cell lymphoma.

This clone was counted a single time. The chain combines TRBV5-1 with TRBJ1-3; D not certain. Germline V gene lookup returns CDR1 SGHRS and CDR2 YFSETQ. The V and J ends lost 5 bases and 2 bases respectively, with 14 bases between them. CDR3 length: 15 amino acids. CDR3 sequence (DNA): TGCGCCAGCAGGGCCGGGGTGGGCCCTGGAAACACCATATATTTT. Translation: CASRAGVGPGNTIYF.

The V and J genes are TRBV27 and TRBJ2-5, with D maybe TRBD2 (5 bases). CDR3 length equals 12 residues. Per the germline V gene, CDR1 is MNHEY and CDR2 is SMNVEV (reference sequence). V lost 3 bases and J lost 4, with 6 bases in between. The CDR3 loop reads CASSFRGETQYF. The CDR3 DNA is TGTGCCAGCAGTTTCCGGGGAGAGACCCAGTACTTC.

The V and J genes are TRBV6-6 and TRBJ2-2, with TRBD2 identical over 8 bases. The CDR3 extends over 16 amino acids. Germline CDR1 reads MNHNY; CDR2 reads SVGAGI (reference sequence). V gave up 4 bases and J gave up 2 bases; unmatched junction bases: 6. The DNA for the CDR3 is TGTGCCAGCAGTTGGGCAGCGGGGGCTAACACCGGGGAGCTGTTTTTT. This encodes CASSWAAGANTGELFF.

By its share, this clone is medium-sized. CDR3 DNA: TGTGCCTGGAGTGTTGGCATGTATGGCTACACCTTC. It specifies CAWSVGMYGYTF. The V and J genes are TRBV30 and TRBJ1-2; no clear D gene. This CDR3 spans 12 amino acids. The germline V and J ends were trimmed by 0 bases and 5 bases, with 7 bases remaining between them. Germline CDR1 is GTSNPN and CDR2 is SVGIG (reference sequence).

The J gene is TRBJ2-1, the V gene TRBV7-9; a possible D gene is TRBD2 (6 bases). Germline V gene sequence: CDR1 SEHNR, CDR2 FQNEAQ (reference sequence). V was cut by 0 bases and J by 7 bases, with 10 bases left in between. The CDR3 sequence is 14 residues long. The CDR3 region is CASSLAQRGNEQFF. The CDR3 DNA reads as TGTGCCAGCAGCTTAGCCCAACGGGGGAATGAGCAGTTCTTC.

J is TRBJ1-4 and V is TRBV2; maybe TRBD1 (5 bases). Germline V CDR1 and CDR2: SNHLY, FYNNEI. V lost 8 bases to trimming and J lost 5 bases, with 9 bases between them. The CDR3 length is 12 residues. The CDR3 nucleotides are TGTGCCAGCCGGGGCCCGAATGAAAAACTGTTTTTT. This encodes CASRGPNEKLFF.

The chain links TRBV30 to TRBJ2-1, with D tentatively TRBD1 (5 bases). V was trimmed by 4 bases and J by 4 bases, leaving 17 bases between them. The germline gives CDR1 GTSNPN, CDR2 SVGIG (reference sequence). This CDR3 spans 15 amino acids. The CDR3 region has the DNA TGTGCCTGGAAGGTCCGCGGACACCCATACAATGAGCAGTTCTTC. It codes for CAWKVRGHPYNEQFF.

The rearrangement joins TRBV11-2 to TRBJ2-7; TRBD1 matches at 7 bases. The CDR3 contains 15 residues. V lost 4 bases and J lost 2; bases outside the gene matches: 8. The germline V gene encodes CDR1 SGHAT and CDR2 FQNNGV. The CDR3: CASSSPGQTAYEQYF. The CDR3 DNA follows: TGTGCCAGCAGCTCTCCGGGACAGACAGCCTACGAGCAGTACTTC.

The chain couples TRBV7-2 to TRBJ2-1; 12 nucleotides agree with TRBD2. After removal of 3 bases from V and 10 bases from J, the junction contained 7 bases not matched to a gene. Germline V gene data show CDR1 as SGHTA and CDR2 as FQGNSA. The CDR3 sequence is 15 residues long. The CDR3 reads CASSFRTSGKEEQFF. The DNA of the CDR3 is TGTGCCAGCAGCTTTAGGACTAGCGGGAAGGAAGAGCAGTTCTTC.

This clone was detected a few times. V gene TRBV9 combines with J gene TRBJ2-3, with 9 positions matching TRBD1. From germline, CDR1 is SGDLS and CDR2 YYNGEE. This CDR3 spans 15 amino acids. With V trimmed by 2 bases and J by 4 bases, 5 bases remained unmatched. CDR3 region: CASSVTGGSADTQYF. The CDR3 bases are TGTGCCAGCAGCGTGACAGGGGGATCGGCAGATACGCAGTATTTT.

The chain has TRBV9 and TRBJ2-2; D is unresolved. V was clipped by 0 bases and J by 0 bases, with 9 bases between them. The CDR3 extends over 16 amino acids. The germline gives CDR1 SGDLS, CDR2 YYNGEE. This CDR3 reads CASSVANWPNTGELFF. As DNA, the CDR3 is TGTGCCAGCAGCGTAGCGAACTGGCCGAACACCGGGGAGCTGTTTTTT.

V is TRBV7-9 and J is TRBJ2-1; D is ambiguous. With 3 bases removed from V and 6 bases from J, the gap between germline ends came to 9 bases. The CDR3 totals 13 residues. Looked up from germline, CDR1 is SEHNR and CDR2 is FQNEAQ (reference sequence). This CDR3 reads CASSFFGGNEQFF. CDR3 bases: TGTGCCAGCAGCTTTTTCGGCGGCAATGAGCAGTTCTTC.

The V gene is TRBV6-1, the J gene TRBJ1-5; 8 nucleotides line up with TRBD1. The CDR3 has 15 amino acids. J was trimmed by 6 bases and V by 5 bases; bases with no gene match: 9. CDR1 and CDR2 from the germline V gene are MNHNS and SASEGT. Written as DNA, the CDR3 is TGTGCCAGCAGTAAGACAGGGGCGGATAGTCAGCCCCAGCATTTT. As protein: CASSKTGADSQPQHF.

The CDR3 loop is CASSLLGQPQDTQYF. The CDR3 DNA is TGTGCCAGCAGCTTACTGGGACAGCCGCAAGATACGCAGTATTTT. V is TRBV11-3 and J is TRBJ2-3; 7 positions agree with TRBD1. The CDR3 has 15 amino acids. J gave up 5 bases and V 2 bases, and 7 bases lay outside the gene matches. Germline CDR1 is SGHNT and CDR2 is YENEEA.